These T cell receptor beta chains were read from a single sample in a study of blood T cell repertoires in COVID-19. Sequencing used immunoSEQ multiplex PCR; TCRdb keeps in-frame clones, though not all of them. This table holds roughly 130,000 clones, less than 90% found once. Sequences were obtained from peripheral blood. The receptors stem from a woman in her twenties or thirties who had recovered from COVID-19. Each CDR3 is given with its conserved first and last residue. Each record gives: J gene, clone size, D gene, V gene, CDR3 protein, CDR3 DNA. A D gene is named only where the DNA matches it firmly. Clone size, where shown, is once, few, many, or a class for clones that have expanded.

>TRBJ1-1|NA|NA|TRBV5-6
CASSLKGEAFF
TGTGCCAGCAGCTTGAAGGGGGAAGCTTTCTTT
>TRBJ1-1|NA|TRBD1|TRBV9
CASTQTGAGEAFF
TGTGCCAGCACCCAGACAGGGGCTGGGGAAGCTTTCTTT
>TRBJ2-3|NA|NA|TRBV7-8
CASSFLDGSWVDTQYF
TGTGCCAGCAGTTTTCTGGACGGGAGCTGGGTAGATACGCAGTATTTT
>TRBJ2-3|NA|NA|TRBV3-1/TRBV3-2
CASSQEEGSTDTQYF
TGTGCCAGCAGCCAAGAGGAGGGTAGCACAGATACGCAGTATTTT
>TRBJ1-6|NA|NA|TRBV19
CASSPTDSSSYNSPLHF
TGTGCCAGTAGTCCGACGGACAGTAGCTCCTATAATTCACCCCTCCACTTT
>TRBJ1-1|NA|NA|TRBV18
CASTYTGTPEAFF
TGTGCCAGCACCTACACAGGGACCCCTGAAGCTTTCTTT
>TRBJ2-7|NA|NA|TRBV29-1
CSVEDAGDEQYF
TGCAGCGTTGAAGACGCAGGTGACGAGCAGTACTTC
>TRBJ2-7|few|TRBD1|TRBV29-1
CSVELLQGQGSSEQYF
TGCAGCGTTGAGCTACTGCAAGGACAGGGCAGCTCCGAGCAGTACTTC
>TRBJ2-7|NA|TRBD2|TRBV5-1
CASSDLWTSDKTYEQYF
TGCGCCAGCAGTGACCTTTGGACTAGCGACAAAACCTACGAGCAGTACTTC
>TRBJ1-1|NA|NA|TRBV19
CASQAPISSRTEAFF
TGTGCCAGTCAAGCCCCGATCTCCTCCCGCACTGAAGCTTTCTTT
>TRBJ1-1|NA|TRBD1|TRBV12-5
CASGLRNPGTDNIEAFF
TGTGCTAGTGGTTTGCGAAATCCCGGGACAGACAACATTGAAGCTTTCTTT
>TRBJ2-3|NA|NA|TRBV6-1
CASSEAEGGGTDTQYF
TGTGCCAGCAGTGAAGCCGAGGGGGGGGGCACAGATACGCAGTATTTT
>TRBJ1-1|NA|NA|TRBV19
CASTPTGGTEAFF
TGTGCCAGTACTCCCACCGGGGGCACTGAAGCTTTCTTT
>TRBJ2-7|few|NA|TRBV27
CASSSDVQGYEQYF
TGTGCCAGCAGTTCCGACGTCCAGGGGTACGAGCAGTACTTC
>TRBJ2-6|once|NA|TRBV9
CASSAYKSGANVLTF
TGTGCCAGCAGCGCTTACAAGTCTGGGGCCAACGTCCTGACTTTC
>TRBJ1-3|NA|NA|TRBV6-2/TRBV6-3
CASSFRPANSGNTIYF
TGTGCCAGCAGTTTTCGTCCAGCGAACTCTGGAAACACCATATATTTT
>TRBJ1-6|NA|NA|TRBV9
CASSLQGGNSPLHF
TGTGCCAGCAGCTTACAGGGAGGGAATTCACCCCTCCACTTT
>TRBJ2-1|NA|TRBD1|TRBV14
CASSRQGYNEQFF
TGTGCCAGCAGCCGACAGGGATACAATGAGCAGTTCTTC
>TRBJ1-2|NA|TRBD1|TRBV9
CASSRDRGDGANYGYTF
TGTGCCAGCAGTAGGGACAGGGGAGATGGGGCTAACTATGGCTACACCTTC
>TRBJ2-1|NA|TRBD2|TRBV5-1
CASSGGGSGGSYNEQFF
TGCGCCAGCAGCGGCGGGGGTAGCGGCGGCTCCTACAATGAGCAGTTCTTC
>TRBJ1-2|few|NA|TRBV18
CASSPLADRANGYTF
TGTGCCAGCTCTCCACTGGCCGACAGAGCTAATGGCTACACCTTC
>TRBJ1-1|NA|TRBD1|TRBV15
CATQGVATEAFF
TGTGCCACTCAGGGGGTGGCCACTGAAGCTTTCTTT
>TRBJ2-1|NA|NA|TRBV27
CASSLSSGNEQFF
TGTGCCAGCAGTTTATCTAGCGGCAATGAGCAGTTCTTC
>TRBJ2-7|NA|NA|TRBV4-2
CASSQTGAGSYEQYF
TGTGCCAGCAGCCAGACTGGGGCGGGGTCCTACGAGCAGTACTTC
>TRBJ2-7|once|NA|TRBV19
CASSTWGGPNEQYF
TGTGCCAGTAGTACGTGGGGGGGCCCCAACGAGCAGTACTTC
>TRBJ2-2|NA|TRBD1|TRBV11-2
CASSLDRANIGELFF
TGTGCCAGCAGCCTCGACAGGGCCAACATCGGGGAGCTGTTTTTT
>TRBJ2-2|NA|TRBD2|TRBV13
CASSYGRQGYTGELFF
TGTGCCAGCAGCTACGGGAGGCAGGGTTACACCGGGGAGCTGTTTTTT